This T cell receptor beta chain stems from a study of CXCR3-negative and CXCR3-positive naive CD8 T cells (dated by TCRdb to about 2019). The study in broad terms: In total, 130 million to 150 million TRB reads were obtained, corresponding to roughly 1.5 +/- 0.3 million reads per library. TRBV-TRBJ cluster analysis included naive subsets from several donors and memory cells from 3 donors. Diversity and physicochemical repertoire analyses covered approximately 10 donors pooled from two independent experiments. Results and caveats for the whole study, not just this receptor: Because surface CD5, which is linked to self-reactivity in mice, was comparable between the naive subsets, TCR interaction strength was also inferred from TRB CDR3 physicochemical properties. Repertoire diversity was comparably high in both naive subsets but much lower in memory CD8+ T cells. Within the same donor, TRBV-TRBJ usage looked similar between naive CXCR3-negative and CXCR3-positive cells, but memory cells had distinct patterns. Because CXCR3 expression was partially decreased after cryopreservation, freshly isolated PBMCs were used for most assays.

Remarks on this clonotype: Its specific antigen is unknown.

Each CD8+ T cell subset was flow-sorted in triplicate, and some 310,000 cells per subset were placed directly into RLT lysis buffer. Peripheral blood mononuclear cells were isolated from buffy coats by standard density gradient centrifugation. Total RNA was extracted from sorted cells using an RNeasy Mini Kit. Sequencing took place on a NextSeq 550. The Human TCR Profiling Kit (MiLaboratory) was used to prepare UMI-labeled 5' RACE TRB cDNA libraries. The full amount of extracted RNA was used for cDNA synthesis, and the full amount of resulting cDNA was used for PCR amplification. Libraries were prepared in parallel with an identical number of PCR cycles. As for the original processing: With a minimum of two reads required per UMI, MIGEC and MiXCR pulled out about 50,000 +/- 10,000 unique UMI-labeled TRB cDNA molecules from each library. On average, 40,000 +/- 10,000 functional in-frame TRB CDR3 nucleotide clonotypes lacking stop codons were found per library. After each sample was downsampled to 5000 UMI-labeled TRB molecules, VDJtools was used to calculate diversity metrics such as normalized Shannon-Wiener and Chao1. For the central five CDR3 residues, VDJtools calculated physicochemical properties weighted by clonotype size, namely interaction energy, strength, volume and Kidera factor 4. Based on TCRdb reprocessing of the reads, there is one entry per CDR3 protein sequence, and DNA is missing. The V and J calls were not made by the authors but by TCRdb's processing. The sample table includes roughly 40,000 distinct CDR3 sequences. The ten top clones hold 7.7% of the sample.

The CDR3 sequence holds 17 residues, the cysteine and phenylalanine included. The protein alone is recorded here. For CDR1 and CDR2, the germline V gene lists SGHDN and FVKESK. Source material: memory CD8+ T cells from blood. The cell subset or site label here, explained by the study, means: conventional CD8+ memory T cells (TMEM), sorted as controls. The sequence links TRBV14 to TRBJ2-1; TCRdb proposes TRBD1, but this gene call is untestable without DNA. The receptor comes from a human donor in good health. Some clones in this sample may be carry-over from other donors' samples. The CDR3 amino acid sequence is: CASSPHSLGTDINEQFF.